Listed below are T cell receptor beta chains from one sample, sequenced in a study of shared clonotypes between healthy human individuals. Sequencing used immunoSEQ multiplex PCR; TCRdb keeps in-frame clones, though not all of them. The repertoire includes roughly 2,500,000 clones, 80% to 95% of them detected once, and 0.36% sits in the top ten. Material: naive CD4+ T cells from PBMCs. The source is a man aged 18 to 29 in good health. Some clones in this sample may be carry-over from other donors' samples. Both conserved end residues are part of each CDR3. A D gene is named only where the DNA matches it firmly. Size tells how often a clone was seen (once, few, many) or the class of an expanded clone, and some rows leave it out.

>TRBV7-3|TRBD2|-|TRBJ2-7
TGTGCCAGCAGCCCTGGGGGGGCCTACGAGCAGTACTTC
CASSPGGAYEQYF
>TRBV14|-|-|TRBJ2-1
TGTGCCAGCAGCCGGGGCTTAGCGGCCGAGCAGTTCTTC
CASSRGLAAEQFF
>TRBV10-1|TRBD1|-|TRBJ1-1
TGCGCCAGCAGGGCAGGGGGGAACACTGAAGCTTTCTTT
CASRAGGNTEAFF
>TRBV27|-|-|TRBJ1-2
TGTGCCAGCAGTTGGGAAGGGAACTATGGCTACACCTTC
CASSWEGNYGYTF
>TRBV27|TRBD2|-|TRBJ2-7
TGTGCCAGCAGTTTAGGGGGAGGGCCACCCTACGAGCAGTACTTC
CASSLGGGPPYEQYF
>TRBV5-1|TRBD2|-|TRBJ2-7
TGCGCCAGCAGCCCCAGGACTAGCGCATACGAGCAGTACTTC
CASSPRTSAYEQYF
>TRBV27|-|-|TRBJ1-3
TGTGCCAGCAGTTTATCGGGGCACTCTGGAAACACCATATATTTT
CASSLSGHSGNTIYF
>TRBV6-1|TRBD1|-|TRBJ1-4
TGTGCCAGCAGTGACAGGGGGGGTGTTGAAAAACTGTTTTTT
CASSDRGGVEKLFF
>TRBV6-6|-|-|TRBJ2-1
TGTGCCAGCAGTTACCCCGGCAATGAGCAGTTCTTC
CASSYPGNEQFF
>TRBV30|TRBD2|-|TRBJ2-1
TGTGCCTGGAGTGTACTACGCGGGAGGGTTTCCTACAATGAGCAGTTCTTC
CAWSVLRGRVSYNEQFF
>TRBV9|-|-|TRBJ2-1
TGTGCCAGCAGCGTAGAGGTCGGACACAATGAGCAGTTCTTC
CASSVEVGHNEQFF
>TRBV19|TRBD1|-|TRBJ1-3
TGTGCCAGTAGTACCACGACAGGGCGGACTGGAAACACCATATATTTT
CASSTTTGRTGNTIYF
>TRBV5-1|TRBD2|-|TRBJ2-3
TGCGCCAGCAGCCCAATCCCGACTAGCGGAGATACGCAGTATTTT
CASSPIPTSGDTQYF
>TRBV7-2|-|-|TRBJ1-5
TGTGCCAGCAGCTTATGGGGGGATAGCAATCAGCCCCAGCATTTT
CASSLWGDSNQPQHF
>TRBV5-4|TRBD2|-|TRBJ2-7
TGTGCCAGCAGCTCCACCGGGACTAGCGGCTCCTACGAGCAGTACTTC
CASSSTGTSGSYEQYF
>TRBV7-3|-|-|TRBJ2-1
TGTGCCAGCAGCCCAGCCGAGCGGGACAGAACCTACAATGAGCAGTTCTTC
CASSPAERDRTYNEQFF
>TRBV6-1|TRBD1|-|TRBJ1-1
TGTGCCAGCAGTTATTCCGGGACAGGCACTGAAGCTTTCTTT
CASSYSGTGTEAFF
>TRBV6-1|-|-|TRBJ1-1
TGTGCCAGCAGTGAGTCCTTGGCAGGGGCGGGTGGTGAAGCTTTCTTT
CASSESLAGAGGEAFF
>TRBV5-1|TRBD2|-|TRBJ2-2
TGCGCCAGCAGCTCCAGACTAGCGGGAGACGGCGGGGAGCTGTTTTTT
CASSSRLAGDGGELFF
>TRBV18|-|-|TRBJ2-3
TGTGCCAGCTCACCACTGGACACAGATACGCAGTATTTT
CASSPLDTDTQYF
>TRBV27|-|-|TRBJ1-2
TGTGCCAGCAGTTTATCGAAGGACGGCATCCTTTGGGGCTACACCTTC
CASSLSKDGILWGYTF
>TRBV18|TRBD1|-|TRBJ2-3
TGTGCCAGCTCACCACAGGGACAGACAGATACGCAGTATTTT
CASSPQGQTDTQYF
>TRBV2|TRBD2|few|TRBJ2-3
TGTGCCAGCAGTAGGACTAGCGGTGCAGATACGCAGTATTTT
CASSRTSGADTQYF
>TRBV11-2|-|-|TRBJ2-7
TGTGCCAGCAGCTTAGAATCCAGGGCGGGTTCCTACGAGCAGTACTTC
CASSLESRAGSYEQYF
>TRBV5-6|-|-|TRBJ2-7
TGTGCCAGCAGCTTGCTAGACGAGCAGTACTTC
CASSLLDEQYF
>TRBV5-4|TRBD2|-|TRBJ2-2
TGTGCCAGCAGCTTACTAGGCGGGAGAACCGGGGAGCTGTTTTTT
CASSLLGGRTGELFF
>TRBV6-5|TRBD1|-|TRBJ1-1
TGTGCCAGCAGGAGGGACAGGGAGGCTTTCTTT
CASRRDREAFF
>TRBV10-1|-|-|TRBJ2-2
TGCGCCAGCAAGGGACGGGGGATCACCGGGGAGCTGTTTTTT
CASKGRGITGELFF
>TRBV28|TRBD2|-|TRBJ2-1
TGTGCCATCTCCTCAGCTAGCGGGAGGTTCATGTGGGGTGAAGCGGAGCAGTTCTTC
CAISSASGRFMWGEAEQFF